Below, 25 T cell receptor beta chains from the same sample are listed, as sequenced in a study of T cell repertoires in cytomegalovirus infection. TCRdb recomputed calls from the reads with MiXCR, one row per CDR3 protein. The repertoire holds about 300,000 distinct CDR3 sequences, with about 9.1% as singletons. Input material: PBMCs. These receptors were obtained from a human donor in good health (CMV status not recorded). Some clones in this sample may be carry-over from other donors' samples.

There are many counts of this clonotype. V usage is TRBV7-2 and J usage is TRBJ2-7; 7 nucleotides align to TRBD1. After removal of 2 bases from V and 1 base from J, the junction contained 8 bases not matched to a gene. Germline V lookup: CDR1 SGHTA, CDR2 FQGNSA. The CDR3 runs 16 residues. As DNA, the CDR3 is TGTGCCAGCAGCTTACCTTACAGGGGAAGGTCCTACGAGCAGTACTTC. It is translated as CASSLPYRGRSYEQYF.

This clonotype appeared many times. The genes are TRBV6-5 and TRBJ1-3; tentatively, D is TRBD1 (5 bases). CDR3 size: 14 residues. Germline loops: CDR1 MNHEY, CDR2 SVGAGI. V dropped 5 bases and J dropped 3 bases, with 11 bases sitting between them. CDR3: CASSGGGYGNTIYF. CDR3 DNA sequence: TGTGCCAGCAGTGGGGGGGGATATGGAAACACCATATATTTT.

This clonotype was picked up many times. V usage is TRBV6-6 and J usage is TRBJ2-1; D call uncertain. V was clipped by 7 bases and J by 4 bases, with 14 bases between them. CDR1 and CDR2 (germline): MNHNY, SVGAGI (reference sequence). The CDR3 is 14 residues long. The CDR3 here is CASTLEPTYNEQFF. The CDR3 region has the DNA TGTGCCAGCACCTTGGAACCGACTTACAATGAGCAGTTCTTC.

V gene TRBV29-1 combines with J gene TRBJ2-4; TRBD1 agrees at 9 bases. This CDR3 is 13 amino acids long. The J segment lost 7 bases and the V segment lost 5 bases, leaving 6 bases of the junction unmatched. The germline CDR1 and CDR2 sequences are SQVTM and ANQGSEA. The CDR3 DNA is TGCAGCGTTCCCGGGGACAGGGAGAACATTCAGTACTTC. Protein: CSVPGDRENIQYF.

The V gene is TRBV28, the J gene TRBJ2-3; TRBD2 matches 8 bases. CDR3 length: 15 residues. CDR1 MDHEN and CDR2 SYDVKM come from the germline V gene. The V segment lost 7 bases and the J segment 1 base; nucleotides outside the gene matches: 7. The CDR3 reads CASNPRGLGTDTQYF. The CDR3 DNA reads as TGTGCCAGCAACCCCCGGGGACTAGGCACAGATACGCAGTATTTT.

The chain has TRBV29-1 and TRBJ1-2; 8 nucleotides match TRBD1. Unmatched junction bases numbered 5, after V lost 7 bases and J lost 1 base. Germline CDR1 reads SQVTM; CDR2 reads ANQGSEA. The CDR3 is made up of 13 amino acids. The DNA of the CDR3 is TGCAGCGGAACAGGGGGAGGTAACTATGGCTACACCTTC. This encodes CSGTGGGNYGYTF.

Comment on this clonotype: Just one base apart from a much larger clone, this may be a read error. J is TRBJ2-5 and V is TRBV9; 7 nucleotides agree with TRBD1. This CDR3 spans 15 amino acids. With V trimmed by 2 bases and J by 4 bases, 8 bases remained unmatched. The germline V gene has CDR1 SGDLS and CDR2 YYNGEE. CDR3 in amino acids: CASSVGKGARETQYF. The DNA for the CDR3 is TGTGCCAGCAGCGTTGGAAAGGGGGCGAGAGAGACCCAGTACTTC. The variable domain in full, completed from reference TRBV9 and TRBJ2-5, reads DSGVTQTPKHLITATGQRVTLRCSPRSGDLSVYWYQQSLDQGLQFLIQYYNGEERAKGNILERFSAQQFPDLHSELNLSSLELGDSALYFCASSVGKGARETQYFGPGTRLLVL.

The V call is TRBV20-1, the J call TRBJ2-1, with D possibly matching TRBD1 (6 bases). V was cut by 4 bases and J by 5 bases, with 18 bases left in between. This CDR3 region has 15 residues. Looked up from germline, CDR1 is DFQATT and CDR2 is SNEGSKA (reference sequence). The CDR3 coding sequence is TGCAGTGCTACAAACCGCAGGGGATACAACAATGAGCAGTTCTTC. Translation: CSATNRRGYNNEQFF.

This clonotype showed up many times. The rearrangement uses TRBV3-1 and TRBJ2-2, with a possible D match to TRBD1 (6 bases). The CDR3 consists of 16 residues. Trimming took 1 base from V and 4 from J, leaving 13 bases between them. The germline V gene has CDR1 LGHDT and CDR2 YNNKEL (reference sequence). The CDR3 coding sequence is TGTGCCAGCAGCCAAGTTGGGGGCGAAAGCACCGGGGAGCTGTTTTTT. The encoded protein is CASSQVGGESTGELFF.

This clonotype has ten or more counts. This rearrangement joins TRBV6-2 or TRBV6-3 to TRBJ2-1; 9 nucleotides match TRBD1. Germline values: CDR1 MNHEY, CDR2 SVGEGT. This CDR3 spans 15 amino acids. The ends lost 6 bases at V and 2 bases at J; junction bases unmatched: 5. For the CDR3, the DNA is TGTGCCAGCAGCAAAGACAGGGGGGCCTACAATGAGCAGTTCTTC. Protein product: CASSKDRGAYNEQFF.

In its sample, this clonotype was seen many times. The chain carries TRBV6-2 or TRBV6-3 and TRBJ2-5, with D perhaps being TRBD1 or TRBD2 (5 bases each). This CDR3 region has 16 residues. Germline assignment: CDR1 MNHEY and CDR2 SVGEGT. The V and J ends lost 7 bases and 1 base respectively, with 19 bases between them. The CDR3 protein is CASILDAWDLQETQYF. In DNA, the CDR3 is TGTGCCAGCATATTGGATGCGTGGGACCTCCAAGAGACCCAGTACTTC.

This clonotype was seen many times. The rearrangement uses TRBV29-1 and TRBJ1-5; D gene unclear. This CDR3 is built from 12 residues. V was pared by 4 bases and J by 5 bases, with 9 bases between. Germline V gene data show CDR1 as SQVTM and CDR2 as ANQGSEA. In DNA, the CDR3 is TGCAGCGTTGGAAGCGGGCATCAGCCCCAGCATTTT. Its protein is CSVGSGHQPQHF.

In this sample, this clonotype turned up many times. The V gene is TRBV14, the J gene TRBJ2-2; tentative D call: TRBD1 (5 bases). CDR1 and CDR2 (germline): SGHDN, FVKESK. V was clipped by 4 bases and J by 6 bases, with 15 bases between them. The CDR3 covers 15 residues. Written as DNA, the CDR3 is TGTGCCAGCAGCCCCCCAGGGTCGCTTGCCGGGGAGCTGTTTTTT. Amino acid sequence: CASSPPGSLAGELFF.

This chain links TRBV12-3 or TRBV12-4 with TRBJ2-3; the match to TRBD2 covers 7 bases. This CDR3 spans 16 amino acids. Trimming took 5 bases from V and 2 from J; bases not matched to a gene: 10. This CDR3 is CASSPSGSGTTDTQYF. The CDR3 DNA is TGTGCCAGCAGTCCCAGTGGGAGCGGGACCACAGATACGCAGTATTTT.

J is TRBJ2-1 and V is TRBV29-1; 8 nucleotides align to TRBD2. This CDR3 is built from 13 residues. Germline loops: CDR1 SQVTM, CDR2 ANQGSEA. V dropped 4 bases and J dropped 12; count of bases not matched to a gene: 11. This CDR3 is CSVAGRVYPGQFF. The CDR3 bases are TGCAGCGTTGCCGGGAGGGTGTACCCCGGGCAGTTCTTC.

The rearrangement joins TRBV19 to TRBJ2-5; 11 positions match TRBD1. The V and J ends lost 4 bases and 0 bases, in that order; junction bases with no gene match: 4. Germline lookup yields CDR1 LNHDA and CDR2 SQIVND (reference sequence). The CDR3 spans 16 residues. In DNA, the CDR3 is TGTGCCAGTAGTACCGGGACAGGGGGTTACCAAGAGACCCAGTACTTC. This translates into CASSTGTGGYQETQYF.

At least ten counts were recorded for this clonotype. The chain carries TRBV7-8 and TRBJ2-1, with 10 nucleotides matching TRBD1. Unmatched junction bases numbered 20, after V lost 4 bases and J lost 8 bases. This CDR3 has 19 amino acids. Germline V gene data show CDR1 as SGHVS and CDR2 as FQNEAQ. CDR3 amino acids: CASSYPGGLGQGFKDEQFF. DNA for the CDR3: TGTGCCAGCAGCTACCCGGGAGGTTTGGGACAGGGGTTTAAGGATGAGCAGTTCTTC. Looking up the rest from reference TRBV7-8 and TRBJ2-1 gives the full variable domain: GAGVSQSPRYKVAKRGQDVALRCDPISGHVSLFWYQQALGQGPEFLTYFQNEAQLDKSGLPSDRFFAERPEGSVSTLKIQRTQQEDSAVYLCASSYPGGLGQGFKDEQFFGPGTRLTVL.

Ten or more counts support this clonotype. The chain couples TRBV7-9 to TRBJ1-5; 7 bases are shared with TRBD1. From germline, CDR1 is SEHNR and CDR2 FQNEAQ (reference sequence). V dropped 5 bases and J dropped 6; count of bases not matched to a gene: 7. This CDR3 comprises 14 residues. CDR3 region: CASSTTGDSQPQHF. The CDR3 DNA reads TGTGCCAGCAGCACTACAGGGGACTCTCAGCCCCAGCATTTT.

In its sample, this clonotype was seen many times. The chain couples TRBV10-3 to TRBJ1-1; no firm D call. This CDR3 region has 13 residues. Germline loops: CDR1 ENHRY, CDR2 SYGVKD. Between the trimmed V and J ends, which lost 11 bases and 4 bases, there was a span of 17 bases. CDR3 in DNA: TGTGCCGCCCACCCCAGGACCGCCACTGAAGCTTTCTTT. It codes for CAAHPRTATEAFF.

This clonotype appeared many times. CDR3 in DNA: TGCAGTGCTTTGATCCACCGGGACTACCCCCCGGCCCAGTACTTC. Its protein is CSALIHRDYPPAQYF. This chain uses TRBV20-1 with TRBJ2-5, with 7 bases lining up with TRBD2. This CDR3 has 15 amino acids. The germline gives CDR1 DFQATT, CDR2 SNEGSKA (reference sequence). The trim removed 5 bases at V and 9 bases at J, leaving 18 bases unmatched.

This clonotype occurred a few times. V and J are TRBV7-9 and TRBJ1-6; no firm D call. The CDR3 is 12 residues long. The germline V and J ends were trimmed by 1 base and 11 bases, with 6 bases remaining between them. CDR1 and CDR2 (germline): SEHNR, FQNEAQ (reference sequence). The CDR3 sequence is CASSLGKAPLHF. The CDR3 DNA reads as TGTGCCAGCAGCTTAGGGAAGGCACCCCTCCACTTT.

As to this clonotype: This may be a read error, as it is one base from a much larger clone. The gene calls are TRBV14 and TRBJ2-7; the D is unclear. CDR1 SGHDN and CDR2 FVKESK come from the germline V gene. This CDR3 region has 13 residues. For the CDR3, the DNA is TGTGCCGGCAGCCAAGTAGGTTGGTACGAGCAGTACGTC. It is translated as CAGSQVGWYEQYV.

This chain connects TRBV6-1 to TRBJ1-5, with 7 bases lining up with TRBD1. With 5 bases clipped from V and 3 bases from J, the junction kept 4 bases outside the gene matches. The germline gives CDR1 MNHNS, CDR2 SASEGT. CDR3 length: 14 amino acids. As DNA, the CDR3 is TGTGCCAGCAGTCAGGACAGGCACAATCAGCCCCAGCATTTT. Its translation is CASSQDRHNQPQHF.

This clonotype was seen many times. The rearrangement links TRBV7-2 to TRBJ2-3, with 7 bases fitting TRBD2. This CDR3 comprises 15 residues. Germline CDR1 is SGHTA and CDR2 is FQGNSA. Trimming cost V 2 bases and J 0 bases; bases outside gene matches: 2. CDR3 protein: CASSLRLASTDTQYF. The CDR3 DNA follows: TGTGCCAGCAGCTTAAGACTAGCTAGCACAGATACGCAGTATTTT.

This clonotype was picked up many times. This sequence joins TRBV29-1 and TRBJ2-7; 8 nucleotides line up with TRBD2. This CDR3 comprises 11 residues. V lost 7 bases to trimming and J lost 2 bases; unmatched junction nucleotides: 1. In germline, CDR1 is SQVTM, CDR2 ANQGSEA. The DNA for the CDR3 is TGCAGCGCCGGGGGGGCCTACGAGCAGTACTTC. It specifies CSAGGAYEQYF.